These 4 T cell receptor beta chains came from one sample sequenced in a study of T-cell memory formation after mild COVID-19. TCRdb re-called the 5' RACE reads through MiXCR, storing one row per CDR3 protein. The table has 450,000 to 650,000 distinct CDR3 sequences, more than 15% seen once. Sequenced material: PBMCs or a T cell subset sorted from them (not recorded which). These receptors all come from an adult woman who had mild COVID-19 (a few samples of this study predate the infection). Cell type and time point are not known.

V gene TRBV12-3 or TRBV12-4 combines with J gene TRBJ2-7; D is undetermined. The CDR3 runs to 11 residues. Trimming stripped 2 bases from V and 7 bases from J, with 6 bases between. The CDR3 nucleotides are TGTGCCAGCAGTTTATTCGGGGAGCAGTACTTC. It specifies CASSLFGEQYF.

This clonotype was observed a few times. The rearrangement links TRBV20-1 to TRBJ2-1; 12 positions match TRBD2. Trimming took 6 bases from V and 0 from J; bases not matched to a gene: 6. Germline loops: CDR1 DFQATT, CDR2 SNEGSKA (reference sequence). This CDR3 has 16 amino acids. The CDR3 sequence is CSAWTSGTLSYNEQFF. The CDR3 DNA reads as TGCAGTGCGTGGACTAGCGGGACTCTCTCCTACAATGAGCAGTTCTTC.

This clonotype has more than one count but fewer than ten. The CDR3 loop reads CASSHLLTGHYEQYF. The CDR3 nucleotides read TGTGCCAGCAGCCACCTTTTGACAGGACACTACGAGCAGTACTTC. The J gene is TRBJ2-7, the V gene TRBV4-2, with D possibly TRBD1 on 6 matching bases. The germline gives CDR1 LGHNA, CDR2 YNFKEQ. The V and J ends lost 3 bases and 3 bases respectively, with 15 bases between them. The CDR3 runs 15 residues.

There are a few counts of this clonotype. V is TRBV6-6 and J is TRBJ1-6; D is uncertain. CDR1 is MNHNY, CDR2 SVGAGI, per germline (reference sequence). The CDR3 runs to 14 residues. Trimming removed 7 bases from V and 8 bases from J, with 15 bases in between. The CDR3 is CASTTTGRDSPLHF. CDR3 in DNA: TGTGCCAGCACCACCACCGGGCGGGATTCACCCCTCCACTTT.